The subject of this entry is one T cell receptor (beta chain). This CDR3 has 15 amino acids. Germline CDR1 KGHDR, CDR2 SFDVKD. This record comes from a study of CD8+CD57+ T cells in acquired aplastic anemia. TCR beta VDJ and CDR3 were profiled, and genomic DNA was the template. TCRdb recomputed calls from the reads with MiXCR, one row per CDR3 protein. The sample lists 260,000 or so distinct CDR3 sequences; around 82% were seen once. Individuals selected for sequencing had exhibited CD8+CD57+ cell expansion on flow cytometry. This clonotype was obtained from a human donor with aplastic anemia. This chain connects TRBV24-1 to TRBJ1-1; D remains unclear. Near its end, the DNA agrees better with TRBJ2-1, so the J call may be wrong. Sequenced input: sorted CD4+, CD8+, or CD8+CD57+ T cells (not recorded which) from PBMCs. CDR3 sequence (DNA): TGTGCCAGTAGTATAGCTATGAGAGCCAACACTGAGCAGTTCTTC. Translation: CASSIAMRANTEQFF.